These 12 T cell receptor beta chains were all obtained from the same sample, sequenced in a study of early T cells in non-severe SARS-CoV-2 infection. Each CDR3 protein gets one entry after TCRdb re-called the 5' RACE reads with MiXCR. The table records tens of thousands of distinct CDR3 sequences, about 12% of them present only once. Sequencing was performed on whole blood. Receptors originate from an adult who was a healthcare worker with PCR-confirmed SARS-CoV-2 infection or an uninfected control (not recorded which).

The chain is built from TRBV10-3 and TRBJ1-1, with D maybe TRBD1 (5 bases). The CDR3 is 12 residues long. The germline gives CDR1 ENHRY, CDR2 SYGVKD. Trimming cost V 10 bases and J 3 bases, with 12 bases left between them. The CDR3 sequence is CATLGGDTEAFF. CDR3 bases: TGTGCCACCTTGGGGGGGGACACTGAAGCTTTCTTT.

This clonotype has a handful of counts. This chain links TRBV29-1 with TRBJ2-1, with unresolved D. V lost 5 bases to trimming and J lost 15 bases, with 11 bases between them. Germline assignment: CDR1 SQVTM and CDR2 ANQGSEA. The CDR3 spans 9 residues. The chain's CDR3 is CSVTFPRFF. In DNA form, the CDR3 reads TGCAGCGTTACTTTCCCACGGTTCTTC.

The chain combines TRBV2 with TRBJ1-5, with no clear D. CDR1 is SNHLY and CDR2 is FYNNEI in the germline V gene. The CDR3 covers 16 residues. Trimming removed 4 bases at V and 7 bases at J, with 20 bases between. The CDR3 bases are TGTGCCAGCAGTGGGGCCCTAGGAGGTAGAAAACAGCCCCAGCATTTT. Translated: CASSGALGGRKQPQHF.

This clonotype was found a few times. The chain carries TRBV20-1 and TRBJ2-3; 7 positions agree with TRBD1. Germline CDR1 reads DFQATT; CDR2 reads SNEGSKA (reference sequence). Trimming cost V 5 bases and J 5 bases; bases outside gene matches: 7. The CDR3 loop spans 13 amino acids. The CDR3 DNA reads TGCAGTGCTCCAATTACAGGGGTAGATACGCAGTATTTT. It codes for CSAPITGVDTQYF.

This clonotype was recorded at least ten times. The rearrangement joins TRBV6-5 to TRBJ2-3, with TRBD2 matching 7 bases. Trimming cost V 6 bases and J 2 bases; bases outside gene matches: 5. The CDR3 is made up of 14 amino acids. Per germline, CDR1 MNHEY and CDR2 SVGAGI. CDR3 amino acids: CASRRGGDTDTQYF. CDR3 bases: TGTGCCAGCAGGAGGGGAGGGGACACAGATACGCAGTATTTT.

The chain joins TRBV11-2 to TRBJ2-7; D call uncertain. Per germline, CDR1 SGHAT and CDR2 FQNNGV. The V and J ends lost 0 bases and 4 bases respectively, with 13 bases between them. This CDR3 is built from 15 residues. The chain's CDR3 is CASSLEPGLGYEQYF. The CDR3 nucleotides are TGTGCCAGCAGCTTAGAGCCGGGCCTGGGGTACGAGCAGTACTTC.

This clonotype appeared many times. The chain has TRBV4-2 and TRBJ2-7; no clear D. The CDR3 runs to 16 residues. Per the germline V gene, CDR1 is LGHNA and CDR2 is YNFKEQ. Trimming pared 0 bases from V and 3 bases from J, leaving 15 bases between. In nucleotides, the CDR3 is TGTGCCAGCAGCCAAGAACACTTCCGGCAGCTCTACGAGCAGTACTTC. Amino acids: CASSQEHFRQLYEQYF.

This clonotype was picked up many times. The rearrangement links TRBV11-1 to TRBJ2-1, with 8 bases identical to TRBD1. The CDR3 covers 15 residues. Germline V gene data show CDR1 as SGHAT and CDR2 as FQDESV (reference sequence). The V segment lost 8 bases and the J segment 5 bases; nucleotides outside the gene matches: 11. In DNA, the CDR3 is TGTGCCAGCTGCCTTCGAGGACAGGGCAACAATGAGCAGTTCTTC. It codes for CASCLRGQGNNEQFF.

In this sample, this clonotype turned up many times. This chain uses TRBV7-2 with TRBJ1-5; D unclear. Germline lookup yields CDR1 SGHTA and CDR2 FQGNSA. The CDR3 runs to 15 residues. V was trimmed by 0 bases and J by 2 bases, leaving 8 bases between them. CDR3 amino acids: CASSLAGVGNQPQHF. The CDR3 DNA is TGTGCCAGCAGCTTAGCGGGAGTAGGCAATCAGCCCCAGCATTTT.

There are many counts of this clonotype. The chain employs TRBV25-1 and TRBJ1-1; D uncertain. The CDR3 contains 11 residues. In germline, CDR1 is MGHDK, CDR2 SYGVNS. V was shortened by 8 bases and J by 3 bases, with 7 bases between the two germline ends. The CDR3 loop reads CASLQDTEAFF. DNA of the CDR3: TGTGCCAGCTTGCAGGACACTGAAGCTTTCTTT.

This chain connects TRBV7-6 to TRBJ2-7; TRBD1 agrees at 10 bases. V lost 1 base to trimming and J lost 2 bases; unmatched junction nucleotides: 2. Germline lookup yields CDR1 SGHVS and CDR2 FNYEAQ. There are 15 residues in the CDR3. As DNA, the CDR3 is TGTGCCAGCAGCTTAGGGGGGACAGGGGCCTACGAGCAGTACTTC. Its translation: CASSLGGTGAYEQYF.

The CDR3 loop is CASGGRLNQPQHF. The DNA for the CDR3 is TGCGCCAGCGGGGGAAGACTGAATCAGCCCCAGCATTTT. The chain uses TRBV10-2 and TRBJ1-5, with D perhaps matching TRBD1 (5 bases). Germline V gives CDR1 WSHSY, CDR2 SAAADI. This CDR3 contains 13 residues. Trimming left V 8 bases short and J 4 bases short, with 12 bases between.